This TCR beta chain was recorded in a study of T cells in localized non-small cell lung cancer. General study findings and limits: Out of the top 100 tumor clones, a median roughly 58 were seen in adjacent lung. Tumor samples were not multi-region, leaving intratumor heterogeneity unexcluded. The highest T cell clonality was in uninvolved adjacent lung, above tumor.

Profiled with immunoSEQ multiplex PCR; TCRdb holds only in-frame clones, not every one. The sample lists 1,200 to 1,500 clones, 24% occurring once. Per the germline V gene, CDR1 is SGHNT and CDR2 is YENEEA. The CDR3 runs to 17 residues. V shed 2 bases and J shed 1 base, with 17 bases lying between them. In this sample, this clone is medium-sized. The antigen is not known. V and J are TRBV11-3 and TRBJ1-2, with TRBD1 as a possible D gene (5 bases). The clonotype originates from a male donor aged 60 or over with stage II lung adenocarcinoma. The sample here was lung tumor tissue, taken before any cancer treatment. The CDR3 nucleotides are TGTGCCAGCAGCTTACCCCCGGTAGGGGACTTTAACTATGGCTACACCTTC. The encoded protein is CASSLPPVGDFNYGYTF. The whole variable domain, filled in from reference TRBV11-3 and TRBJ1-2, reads EAGVVQSPRYKIIEKKQPVAFWCNPISGHNTLYWYLQNLGQGPELLIRYENEEAVDDSQLPKDRFSAERLKGVDSTLKIQPAELGDSAVYLCASSLPPVGDFNYGYTFGSGTRLTVV.